This T cell receptor beta chain was identified in a study of shared clonotypes between healthy human individuals. The protocol was immunoSEQ multiplex PCR, while the TCRdb copy is restricted to in-frame clones and leaves out a portion. The sample consists of over 400,000 clones, roughly 80% of them appearing once. Nashville, Tennessee was home to all donors, each a Caucasian adult. In this sample, this clone turned up a few times. This sequence originates from a woman in her thirties or forties in good health. Some clones in this sample may be carry-over from other donors' samples. Sequenced material: PBMCs.

The CDR3 nucleotides are TGTGCCAGCAGCCACGGTTCTCGTACAACTAATGAAAAACTGTTTTTT. It codes for CASSHGSRTTNEKLFF. The chain recombines TRBV6-6 with TRBJ1-4; no clear D. V lost 6 bases, J lost 0 bases, and 14 bases lay in between. Germline-derived CDR1 and CDR2 are MNHNY and SVGAGI (reference sequence). CDR3 length equals 16 residues.